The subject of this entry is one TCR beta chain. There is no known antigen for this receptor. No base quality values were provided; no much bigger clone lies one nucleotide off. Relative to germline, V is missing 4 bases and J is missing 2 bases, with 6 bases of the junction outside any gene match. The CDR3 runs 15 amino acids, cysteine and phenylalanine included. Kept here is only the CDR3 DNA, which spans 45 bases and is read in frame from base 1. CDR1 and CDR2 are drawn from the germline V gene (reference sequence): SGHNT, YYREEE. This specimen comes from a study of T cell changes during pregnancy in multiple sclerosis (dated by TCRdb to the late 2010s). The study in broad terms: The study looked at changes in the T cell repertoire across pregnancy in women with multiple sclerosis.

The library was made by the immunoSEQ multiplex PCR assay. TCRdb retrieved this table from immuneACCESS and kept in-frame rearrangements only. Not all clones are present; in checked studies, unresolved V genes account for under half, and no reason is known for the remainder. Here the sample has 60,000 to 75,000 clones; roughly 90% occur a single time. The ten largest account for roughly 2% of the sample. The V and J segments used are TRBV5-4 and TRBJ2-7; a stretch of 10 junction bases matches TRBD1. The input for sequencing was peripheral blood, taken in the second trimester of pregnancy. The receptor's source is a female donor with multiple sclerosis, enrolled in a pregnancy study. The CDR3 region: CASSEGQGKAYEQYF. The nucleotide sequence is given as TGTGCCAGCAGCGAGGGACAGGGGAAAGCCTACGAGCAGTACTTC.